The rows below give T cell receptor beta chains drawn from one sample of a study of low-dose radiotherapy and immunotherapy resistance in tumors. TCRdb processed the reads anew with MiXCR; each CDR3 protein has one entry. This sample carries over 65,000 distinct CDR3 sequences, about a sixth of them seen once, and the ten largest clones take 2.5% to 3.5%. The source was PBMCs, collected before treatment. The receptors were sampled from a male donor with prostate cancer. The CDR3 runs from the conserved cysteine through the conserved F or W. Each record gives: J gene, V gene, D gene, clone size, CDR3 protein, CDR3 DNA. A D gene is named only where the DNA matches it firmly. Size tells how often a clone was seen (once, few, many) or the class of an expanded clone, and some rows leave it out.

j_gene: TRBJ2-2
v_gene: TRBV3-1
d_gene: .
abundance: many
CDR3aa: CASSGSVNTGELFF
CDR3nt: TGTGCCAGCAGTGGTAGCGTGAACACCGGGGAGCTGTTTTTT

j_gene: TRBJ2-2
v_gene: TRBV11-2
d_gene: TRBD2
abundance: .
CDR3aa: CASSLASSGGAAGELFF
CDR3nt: TGTGCCAGCAGCTTGGCCTCTAGCGGGGGGGCCGCCGGGGAGCTGTTTTTT

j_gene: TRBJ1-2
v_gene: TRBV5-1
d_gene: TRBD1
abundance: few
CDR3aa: CASSPGQGNYGYTF
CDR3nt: TGCGCCAGCAGCCCGGGACAGGGGAACTATGGCTACACCTTC

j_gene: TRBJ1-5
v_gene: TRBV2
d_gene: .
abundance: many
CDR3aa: CASTLSRSNQPQHF
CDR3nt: TGTGCCAGCACGCTGAGCCGGAGCAATCAGCCCCAGCATTTT

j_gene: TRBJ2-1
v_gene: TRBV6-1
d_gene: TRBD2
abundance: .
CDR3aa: CASSEVGVAGPYNEQFF
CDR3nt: TGTGCCAGCAGTGAAGTAGGGGTAGCGGGGCCCTACAATGAGCAGTTCTTC

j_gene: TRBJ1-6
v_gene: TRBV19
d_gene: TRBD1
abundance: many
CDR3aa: CASGQGDSPLHF
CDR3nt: TGTGCCAGCGGACAGGGGGATTCACCCCTCCACTTT

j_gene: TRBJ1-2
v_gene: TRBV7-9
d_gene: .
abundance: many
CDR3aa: CASSASPGMPTNYGYTF
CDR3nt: TGTGCCAGCAGCGCAAGCCCAGGGATGCCCACTAACTATGGCTACACCTTC

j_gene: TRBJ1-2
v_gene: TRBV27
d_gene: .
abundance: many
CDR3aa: CASSLNRRNYGYTF
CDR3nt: TGTGCCAGCAGTTTAAACCGCAGAAACTATGGCTACACCTTC

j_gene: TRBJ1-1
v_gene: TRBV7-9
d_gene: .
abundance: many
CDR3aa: CASSRGAEAFF
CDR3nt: TGTGCCAGCAGTAGGGGGGCTGAAGCTTTCTTT

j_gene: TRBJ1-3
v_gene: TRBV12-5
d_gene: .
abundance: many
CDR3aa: CASGLVYLSSGNTIYF
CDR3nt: TGTGCTAGTGGCCTGGTCTACCTGAGCTCTGGAAACACCATATATTTT

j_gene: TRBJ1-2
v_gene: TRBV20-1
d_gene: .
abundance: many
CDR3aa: CKCWGGGYGYTF
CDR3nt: TGCAAGTGTTGGGGGGGGGGGTATGGCTACACCTTC

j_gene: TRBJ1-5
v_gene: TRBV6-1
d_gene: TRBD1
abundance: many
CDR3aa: CASSEYGQDGNQPQHF
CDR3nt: TGTGCCAGCAGTGAATATGGACAGGACGGCAATCAGCCCCAGCATTTT

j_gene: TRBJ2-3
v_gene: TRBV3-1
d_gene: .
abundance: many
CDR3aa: CASSQDLALATDTQYF
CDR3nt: TGTGCCAGCAGCCAAGATCTGGCACTGGCCACAGATACGCAGTATTTT

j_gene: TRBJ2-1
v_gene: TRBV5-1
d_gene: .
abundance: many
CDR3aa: CASSFDYGFMGEQFF
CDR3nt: TGCGCCAGCAGCTTTGACTACGGCTTTATGGGTGAGCAGTTCTTC

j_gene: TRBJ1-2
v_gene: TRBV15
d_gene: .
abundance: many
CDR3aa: CATSRDKVGYTF
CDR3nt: TGTGCCACCAGCAGAGATAAGGTTGGCTACACCTTC

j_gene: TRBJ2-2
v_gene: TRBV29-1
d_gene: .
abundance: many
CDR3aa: CSVGGGGTNTGELFF
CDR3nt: TGCAGCGTTGGGGGGGGCGGAACGAACACCGGGGAGCTGTTTTTT

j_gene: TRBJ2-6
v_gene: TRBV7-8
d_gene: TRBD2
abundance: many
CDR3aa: CASSSPGLAGSGANVLTF
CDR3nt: TGTGCCAGCAGCTCCCCAGGACTAGCGGGGTCTGGGGCCAACGTCCTGACTTTC

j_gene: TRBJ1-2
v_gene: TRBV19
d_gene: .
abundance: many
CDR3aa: CASARAGIEGYTF
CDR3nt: TGTGCCAGCGCCCGGGCAGGCATTGAAGGCTACACCTTC

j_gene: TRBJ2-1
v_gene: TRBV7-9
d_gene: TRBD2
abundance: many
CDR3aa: CASSRRGGGPNNEQFF
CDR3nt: TGTGCCAGCAGCCGTCGGGGCGGGGGGCCGAACAATGAGCAGTTCTTC

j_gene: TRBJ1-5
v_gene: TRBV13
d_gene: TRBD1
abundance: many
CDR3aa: CASSLGDSLGDSLFNQPQHF
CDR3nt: TGTGCCAGCAGCTTAGGGGATTCTTTGGGGGACAGCCTTTTCAACCAGCCCCAGCATTTT

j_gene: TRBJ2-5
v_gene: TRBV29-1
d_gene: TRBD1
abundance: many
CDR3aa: CSAHRGQETQYF
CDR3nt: TGCAGCGCCCACAGGGGACAAGAGACCCAGTACTTC

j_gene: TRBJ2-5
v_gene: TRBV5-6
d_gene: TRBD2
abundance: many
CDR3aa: CASSLVLAGGQETQYF
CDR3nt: TGTGCCAGCAGCTTGGTCCTAGCGGGGGGACAAGAGACCCAGTACTTC

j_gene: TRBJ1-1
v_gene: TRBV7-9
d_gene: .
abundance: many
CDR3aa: CASSFSRDRGEAFF
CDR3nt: TGTGCCAGCAGCTTTAGCCGGGATCGGGGTGAAGCTTTCTTT

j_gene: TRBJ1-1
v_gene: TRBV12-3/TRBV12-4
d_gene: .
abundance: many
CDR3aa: CASSLAPRGAGGAFF
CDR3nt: TGTGCCAGCAGTTTAGCGCCAAGGGGGGCCGGGGGAGCTTTCTTT

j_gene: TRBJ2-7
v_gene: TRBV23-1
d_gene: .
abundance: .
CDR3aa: CAPLTCQGGYEQYF
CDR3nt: TGCGCCCCCCTCACCTGCCAGGGGGGATACGAGCAGTACTTC

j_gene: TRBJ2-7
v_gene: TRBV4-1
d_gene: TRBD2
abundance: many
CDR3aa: CASSQDVTSGVYEQYF
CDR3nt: TGCGCCAGCAGCCAAGATGTAACTAGCGGGGTTTACGAGCAGTACTTC

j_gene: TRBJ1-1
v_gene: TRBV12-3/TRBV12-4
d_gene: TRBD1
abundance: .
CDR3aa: CASSQTPGQGGAEAFF
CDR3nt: TGTGCCAGCAGCCAGACTCCGGGACAGGGTGGAGCTGAAGCTTTCTTT

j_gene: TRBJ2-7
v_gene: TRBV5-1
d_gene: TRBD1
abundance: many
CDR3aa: CASSFGQGAAEREQYF
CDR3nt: TGTGCCAGCAGCTTTGGCCAGGGGGCAGCAGAAAGGGAGCAGTACTTC

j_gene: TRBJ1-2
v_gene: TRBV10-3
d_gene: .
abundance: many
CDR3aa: CAITPDRKNYGYTF
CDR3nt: TGTGCCATCACCCCGGACAGAAAGAACTATGGCTACACCTTC

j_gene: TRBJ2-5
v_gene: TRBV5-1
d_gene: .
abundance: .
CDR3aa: CASSNGEGQETQYF
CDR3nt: TGCGCCAGCAGCAACGGAGAGGGGCAAGAGACCCAGTACTTC

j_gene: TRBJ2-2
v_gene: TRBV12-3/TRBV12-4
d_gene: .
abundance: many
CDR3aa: CASSLRNAGELFF
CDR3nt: TGTGCCAGCAGTTTACGTAACGCCGGGGAGCTGTTTTTT

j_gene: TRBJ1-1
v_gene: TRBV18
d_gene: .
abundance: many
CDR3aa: CASSPVPGWDTEAFF
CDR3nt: TGTGCCAGCTCACCCGTCCCCGGATGGGACACTGAAGCTTTCTTT

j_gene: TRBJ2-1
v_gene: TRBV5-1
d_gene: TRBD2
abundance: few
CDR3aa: CASSLVAGGVANEQFF
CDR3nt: TGCGCCAGCAGCTTGGTCGCGGGGGGTGTTGCCAATGAGCAGTTCTTC

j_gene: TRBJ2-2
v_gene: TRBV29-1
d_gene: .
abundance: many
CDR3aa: CSARGGTGELFF
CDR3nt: TGCAGCGCCAGGGGAGGCACCGGGGAGCTGTTTTTT

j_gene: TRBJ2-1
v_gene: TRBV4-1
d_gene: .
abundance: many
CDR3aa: CASSQVVLTHNEQFF
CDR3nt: TGCGCCAGCAGCCAAGTCGTATTAACTCACAATGAGCAGTTCTTC

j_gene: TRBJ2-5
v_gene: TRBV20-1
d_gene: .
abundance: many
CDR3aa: CSASLLVVETQYF
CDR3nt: TGCAGTGCTAGTCTCTTGGTGGTGGAGACCCAGTACTTC

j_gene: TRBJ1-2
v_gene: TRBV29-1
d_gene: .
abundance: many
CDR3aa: CSVKGDGDYGYTF
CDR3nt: TGCAGCGTTAAAGGGGATGGAGACTATGGCTACACCTTC

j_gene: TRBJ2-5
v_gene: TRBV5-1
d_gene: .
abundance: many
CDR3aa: CASSLATASQETQYF
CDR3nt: TGCGCCAGCAGCTTGGCTACAGCCTCCCAAGAGACCCAGTACTTC

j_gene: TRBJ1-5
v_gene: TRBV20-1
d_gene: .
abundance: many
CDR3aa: CSARDPRDSGWQPQHF
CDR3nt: TGCAGTGCTAGAGATCCCAGGGACTCCGGGTGGCAGCCCCAGCATTTT

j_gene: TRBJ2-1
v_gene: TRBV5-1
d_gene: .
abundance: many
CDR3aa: CASSPYSANEQFF
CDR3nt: TGCGCCAGCAGCCCCTACTCAGCCAATGAGCAGTTCTTC

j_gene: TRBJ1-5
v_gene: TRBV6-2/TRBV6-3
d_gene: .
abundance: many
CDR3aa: CASSPRNRAGQPHHF
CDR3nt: TGTGCCAGCAGCCCGAGGAACAGGGCGGGTCAGCCCCATCATTTT

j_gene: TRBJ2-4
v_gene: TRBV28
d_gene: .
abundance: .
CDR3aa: CASSSIEANRDIQYF
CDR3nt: TGTGCCAGCAGTTCTATCGAGGCGAACCGCGACATTCAGTACTTC

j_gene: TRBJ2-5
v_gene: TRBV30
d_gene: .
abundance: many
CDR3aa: CAWQNRVGETQYF
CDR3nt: TGTGCCTGGCAGAACAGGGTGGGCGAGACCCAGTACTTC

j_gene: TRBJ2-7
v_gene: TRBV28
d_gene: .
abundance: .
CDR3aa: CASRRAGTSSYEQYF
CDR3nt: TGTGCCAGCAGGAGGGCCGGGACATCTTCCTACGAGCAGTACTTC

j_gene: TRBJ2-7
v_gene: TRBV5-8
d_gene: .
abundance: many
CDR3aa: CASSSLGEEQYF
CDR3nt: TGTGCCAGCAGCTCACTCGGGGAAGAGCAGTACTTC

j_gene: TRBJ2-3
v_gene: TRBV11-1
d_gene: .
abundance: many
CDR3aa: CASSAYGGQGTTDTQYF
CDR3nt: TGTGCCAGCAGCGCTTACGGTGGGCAGGGGACCACAGATACGCAGTATTTT

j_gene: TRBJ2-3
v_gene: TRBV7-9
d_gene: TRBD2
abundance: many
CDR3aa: CASLPSGGTDTQYF
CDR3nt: TGTGCCAGCCTTCCTAGCGGGGGCACAGATACGCAGTATTTT

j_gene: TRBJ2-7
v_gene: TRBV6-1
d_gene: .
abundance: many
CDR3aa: CASSERWDSREQYF
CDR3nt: TGTGCCAGCAGTGAGCGATGGGACTCCAGGGAGCAGTACTTC

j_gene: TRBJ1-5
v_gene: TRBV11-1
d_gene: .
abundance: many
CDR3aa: CASSLDAEGPQHF
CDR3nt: TGTGCCAGCAGCCTAGACGCCGAAGGTCCCCAGCATTTT

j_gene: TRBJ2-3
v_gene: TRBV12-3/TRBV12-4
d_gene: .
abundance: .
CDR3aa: CASSLWLGGPDTQYF
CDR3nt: TGTGCCAGCAGTTTATGGCTAGGGGGTCCAGATACGCAGTATTTT

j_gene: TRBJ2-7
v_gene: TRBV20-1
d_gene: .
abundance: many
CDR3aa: CSADGGTTYEQYF
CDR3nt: TGCAGTGCTGACGGGGGGACAACCTACGAGCAGTACTTC

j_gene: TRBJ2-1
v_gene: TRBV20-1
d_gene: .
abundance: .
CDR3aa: CSAQKRGAGYNEQFF
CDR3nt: TGCAGTGCTCAGAAGAGGGGCGCGGGGTACAATGAGCAGTTCTTC